This T cell receptor beta chain was found in a study of T-cell reconstitution after alpha-beta-depleted transplantation in children (dated by TCRdb to the mid-2010s). Background for the entire study: The study quantitatively tracked T-cell immune reconstitution after TCRalphabeta/CD19-depleted allogeneic hematopoietic cell transplantation in children using TCR repertoire profiling. The research as a whole found: The high TCRbeta diversity at day 60 in some patients was ascribed to recipient T cells and intrathymic progenitors that had survived conditioning. Over the following months the frequencies of hyperexpanded clones went down, and after one year T-cell counts and TCRbeta diversity were mostly credited to newly produced T cells. Apparently early alphabetaT-cell count recovery about two months after transplant reportedly relied on only several hundred rapidly expanded clones derived from non-depleted graft cells.

This clonotype was counted ten times or more. What antigen it recognizes has not been identified. Base qualities are not recorded, but no much larger clone differs from it by a single base. The CDR3 contains 15 residues, cysteine and phenylalanine counted. Solely the CDR3 DNA is kept, with 45 bases framed from the first base. Sequences DFQATT (CDR1) and SNEGSKA (CDR2) are obtained from the germline V gene (reference sequence). The library relied on PCR. Instrument used: Illumina HiSeq 2500. TCR library preparation used molecular barcoding, with unique molecular identifiers applied to normalize quantification of the TCRbeta repertoire. In TCRdb, the public reads were trimmed at Q25 with fastp and aligned with MiXCR, with productive beta chains retained. Here each entry gathers all rows of one CDR3 protein and keeps the most common genes and DNA. The sample has 240,000 or so distinct CDR3 sequences on record, roughly 8.2% of them singletons. Almost 6.5% of the sample lies in the top ten.

The sample's treatment or condition, from its label and the paper: allogeneic hematopoietic cell transplantation with graft depleted of TCRalphabeta T cells and CD19 B cells. The transplant recipients were children given TCRalphabeta/CD19-depleted allogeneic hematopoietic cell grafts. The sequence derives from a male patient under 18 who had a stem cell transplant for acute lymphoblastic leukemia, so the T cells may come from the graft donor. This sample comprised PBMCs, mostly from graft donor cells, obtained 180 days after TCRalphabeta/CD19-depleted stem cell transplant. The rearranged chain carries TRBV20-1 and TRBJ2-5, with no confidently assigned D gene. The DNA is as follows: TGCAGACCTAAGTACAGCCCCTGGGTGTTGGAGACCCAGTACTTC. This is translated as CRPKYSPWVLETQYF.